Listed below are T cell receptor beta chains from one sample, sequenced in a study of blood T cell repertoires in COVID-19. Measured with immunoSEQ multiplex PCR; TCRdb has only the in-frame clones, and not every one. The profile shows 250,000 to 350,000 clones, about 85% of them singletons. The sample comprised peripheral blood. The receptors shown here come from a woman aged 45-65 years with active or convalescent COVID-19. CDR3s include the opening cysteine and the closing phenylalanine or tryptophan. The order of the fields is V gene, clone size, J gene, D gene, CDR3 DNA, CDR3 protein. The D gene is left open where the match is weak. Rows may omit the clone size; those that give it use once, few, many or a size class.

>TRBV28|-|TRBJ1-6|TRBD1
TGTGCCAGCCGACCAGGGGGAAATTCACCCCTCCACTTT
CASRPGGNSPLHF
>TRBV5-1|-|TRBJ1-4|-
TGCGCCAGCAGCTTGGTGTCAGGGCGGGAAGGCACTAATGAAAAACTGTTTTTT
CASSLVSGREGTNEKLFF
>TRBV19|-|TRBJ1-1|-
TGTGCCAGTAGTAATGCAGGCGCCATATCCACTGAAGCTTTCTTT
CASSNAGAISTEAFF
>TRBV19|-|TRBJ1-5|TRBD1
TGTGCCAGTAAGCGTGACAGGGGGGATCAGCCCCAGCATTTT
CASKRDRGDQPQHF
>TRBV27|-|TRBJ1-1|-
TGTGCCAGCAGATCATCTACAGGGAGTGAAGCTTTCTTT
CASRSSTGSEAFF
>TRBV5-6|-|TRBJ2-7|-
TGTGCCAGCAGCCGGGACTTCCCCTACGAGCAGTACTTC
CASSRDFPYEQYF
>TRBV30|once|TRBJ1-4|-
TGTGCCTGGAGTAAGGGGAAGAGTGGTGAAAAACTGTTTTTT
CAWSKGKSGEKLFF
>TRBV3-1/TRBV3-2|-|TRBJ2-3|TRBD2
TGTGCCAGCAGCCAAGGATCAGCGGGAGGGGTTACGCAGTATTTT
CASSQGSAGGVTQYF
>TRBV20-1|-|TRBJ2-5|-
TGCAGTCCCCGGAAGGGGGAGACCCAGTACTTC
CSPRKGETQYF
>TRBV5-4|few|TRBJ2-1|-
TGTGCCAGCAGCCCTGTTACGGGAGAGCAGTTCTTC
CASSPVTGEQFF
>TRBV18|-|TRBJ2-1|-
TGTGCCAGCTCACCTTCCAGGACAGACAATGAGCAGTTCTTC
CASSPSRTDNEQFF
>TRBV7-9|-|TRBJ1-1|TRBD1
TGTGCCAGCAGCACAGGGGGGCGGCGCCCATTTAAAGAAGCTTTCTTT
CASSTGGRRPFKEAFF
>TRBV9|-|TRBJ2-7|-
TGTGCCAGCAGCGTAGAAGGAGCGGCCTTCTCCTACGAGCAGTACTTC
CASSVEGAAFSYEQYF
>TRBV24-1|-|TRBJ2-7|-
TGTGCCACCCATCGGTTCGAGCAGTACTTC
CATHRFEQYF
>TRBV9|-|TRBJ1-1|-
TGTGCCAGCAGCGTAGCCTCAGGGGTGGGCACTGAAGCTTTCTTT
CASSVASGVGTEAFF
>TRBV3-1/TRBV3-2|-|TRBJ2-1|TRBD2
TGTGCCAGCAGCCAAGGAGCGGGGCCTCGGAATGAGCAGTTCTTC
CASSQGAGPRNEQFF
>TRBV27|-|TRBJ2-1|-
TGTGCCAGCAGCAGAGGCGTTAGCGGTTACAATGAGCAGTTCTTC
CASSRGVSGYNEQFF
>TRBV9|-|TRBJ2-6|-
TGTGCCAGCAGCGTATCGGGGGCTGGGGCCAACGTCCTGACTTTC
CASSVSGAGANVLTF
>TRBV10-3|-|TRBJ2-7|-
TGTGCCATCACTCAAGTTCCAAGCCGAGTCGAGCAGTACTTC
CAITQVPSRVEQYF
>TRBV7-9|-|TRBJ2-3|-
TGTGCCAGCAGCCTATTAATGCGGACAGATACGCAGTATTTT
CASSLLMRTDTQYF
>TRBV3-1/TRBV3-2|-|TRBJ2-7|-
TGTGCCAGCAGCCAGAGGATGCCGAGCTCCTACGAGCAGTACTTC
CASSQRMPSSYEQYF
>TRBV5-1|-|TRBJ1-2|TRBD1
TGCGCCAGCACCCCGGGACAGGGGGCCTATGGCTACACCTTC
CASTPGQGAYGYTF
>TRBV15|-|TRBJ1-5|TRBD1
TGTGCCACCAGCAGAGATCGCAGACAGGGGTTTCAGCCCCAGCATTTT
CATSRDRRQGFQPQHF
>TRBV2|-|TRBJ1-2|TRBD1
TGTGCCAGCAGTGGGACAGGGGGGGGCTACACCTTC
CASSGTGGGYTF
>TRBV14|-|TRBJ1-2|TRBD1
TGTGCCAGCAGCCAACGGACAGGGCGAACGAGCGGCTACACCTTC
CASSQRTGRTSGYTF
>TRBV5-1|-|TRBJ1-1|-
TGCGCCAGCAGCTTGGTTCCGCAGGCGTATCTGAACACTGAAGCTTTCTTT
CASSLVPQAYLNTEAFF
>TRBV10-3|-|TRBJ1-4|TRBD1
TGTGCCATCAGTGACTTTGGACAGGGGAAACAGACAACTAATGAAAAACTGTTTTTT
CAISDFGQGKQTTNEKLFF
>TRBV28|-|TRBJ2-5|TRBD1
TGTGCCAGCAGCGCGACAGGGGGCGGGGAGACCCAGTACTTC
CASSATGGGETQYF
>TRBV6-5|-|TRBJ1-4|-
TGTGCCAGCAGTTCCAGTTACCTTCCTGAAAAACTGTTTTTT
CASSSSYLPEKLFF
>TRBV19|-|TRBJ2-4|-
TGTGCCTCGCGACAGACTCCCAAAAACATTCAGTACTTC
CASRQTPKNIQYF